The rows below give T cell receptor beta chains drawn from one sample of a study of beta chain features in type 1 diabetes. Clones were read by immunoSEQ multiplex PCR, and TCRdb kept only the in-frame ones, dropping some. The table lists around 500,000 clones, about an eighth of them singletons. The sequencing input was naive CD4+ T cells from blood. The receptor source for this set is a woman aged 18-29 years in good health. Both conserved end residues are part of each CDR3. The order of the fields is D gene, clone size, V gene, J gene, CDR3 protein, CDR3 DNA. The D gene is left open where the match is weak. Clone size is given for some rows only: seen once, a few or many times, or a class if the clone is expanded.

.	.	TRBV18	TRBJ1-1	CASSPDITFEAFF	TGTGCCAGCTCACCAGATATAACGTTTGAAGCTTTCTTT
TRBD2	few	TRBV2	TRBJ2-1	CASSDPKGAGVNNEQFF	TGTGCCAGCAGTGACCCCAAGGGAGCGGGGGTAAACAATGAGCAGTTCTTC
.	few	TRBV4-3	TRBJ1-2	CASSQGRTGNYGYTF	TGCGCCAGCAGCCAAGGACGGACGGGGAACTATGGCTACACCTTC
TRBD2	few	TRBV4-3	TRBJ2-1	CASSQDQGGRAKNEQFF	TGCGCCAGCAGCCAAGATCAGGGCGGGAGGGCCAAAAATGAGCAGTTCTTC
.	.	TRBV18	TRBJ1-2	CASSPRANYGYTF	TGTGCCAGCTCGCCCAGGGCTAACTATGGCTACACCTTC
.	.	TRBV29-1	TRBJ1-2	CSARGDGYTF	TGCAGCGCCAGGGGAGATGGCTACACCTTC
TRBD1	few	TRBV13	TRBJ2-7	CASSLTGQPTYEQYF	TGTGCCAGCAGCTTAACGGGACAGCCCACCTACGAGCAGTACTTC
.	.	TRBV9	TRBJ1-2	CASSVSQGGDGYTF	TGTGCCAGCAGCGTTAGCCAGGGAGGAGACGGCTACACCTTC
.	few	TRBV10-3	TRBJ1-4	CAISLDGEKLFF	TGTGCCATCAGTCTAGACGGGGAAAAACTGTTTTTT
TRBD2	.	TRBV2	TRBJ2-1	CASPSHKREASSYNEQFF	TGTGCCAGCCCTTCCCACAAGCGGGAGGCCAGCTCCTACAATGAGCAGTTCTTC
TRBD2	few	TRBV4-1	TRBJ2-1	CASSQVTSGSNEQFF	TGCGCCAGCAGCCAAGTAACTAGCGGGAGCAATGAGCAGTTCTTC
TRBD2	.	TRBV4-3	TRBJ2-5	CASSQDRLAGAPETQYF	TGCGCCAGCAGCCAAGATCGTCTAGCGGGAGCCCCGGAGACCCAGTACTTC
TRBD2	.	TRBV6-7	TRBJ2-1	CASSYPGLAGSSYNEQFF	TGTGCCAGCAGTTACCCGGGACTAGCGGGCAGCTCCTACAATGAGCAGTTCTTC
.	few	TRBV21-1	TRBJ1-5	CASSKSHRVDQPQHF	TGTGCCAGCAGCAAATCCCACAGGGTGGATCAGCCCCAGCATTTT
.	few	TRBV9	TRBJ1-5	CASSVGPREQPQHF	TGTGCCAGCAGCGTCGGTCCAAGGGAGCAGCCCCAGCATTTT
TRBD2	.	TRBV7-9	TRBJ2-1	CASSTGLAGKNEQFF	TGTGCCAGCAGCACCGGACTAGCGGGGAAAAATGAGCAGTTCTTC
.	.	TRBV27	TRBJ2-7	CASSLFGGWDSYEQYF	TGTGCCAGCAGTTTATTCGGGGGCTGGGACTCCTACGAGCAGTACTTC
.	few	TRBV28	TRBJ1-6	CASSFGGRPLHF	TGTGCCAGCAGTTTCGGGGGGCGTCCCCTCCACTTT
.	.	TRBV7-2	TRBJ1-5	CASSFDRFGQPQHF	TGTGCCAGCAGCTTCGACAGGTTCGGACAGCCCCAGCATTTT
.	.	TRBV7-9	TRBJ1-1	CASSDQTNTEAFF	TGTGCCAGCAGCGATCAAACGAACACTGAAGCTTTCTTT
.	.	TRBV30	TRBJ2-3	CAWKSGRSTDTQYF	TGTGCCTGGAAGAGTGGTCGAAGCACAGATACGCAGTATTTT
.	many	TRBV28	TRBJ2-4	CASSPSGEQYF	TGTGCCAGCAGTCCCTCAGGGGAACAGTACTTC
.	few	TRBV4-2	TRBJ2-1	CASSQLQGHNEQFF	TGTGCCAGCAGCCAGCTTCAAGGTCACAATGAGCAGTTCTTC
TRBD2	.	TRBV7-2	TRBJ2-5	CASSSPQLAGGKETQYF	TGTGCCAGCAGCTCCCCCCAACTAGCGGGGGGGAAAGAGACCCAGTACTTC
.	.	TRBV6-6	TRBJ2-5	CASSYKLRGEQETQYF	TGTGCCAGCAGTTACAAGCTGAGAGGGGAGCAAGAGACCCAGTACTTC
TRBD1	.	TRBV6-5	TRBJ1-2	CASSPQGNYGYTF	TGTGCCAGCAGTCCACAGGGGAACTATGGCTACACCTTC
.	few	TRBV5-1	TRBJ1-2	CASSLGQNYGYTF	TGCGCCAGCAGCTTAGGGCAGAACTATGGCTACACCTTC
TRBD2	.	TRBV19	TRBJ2-1	CASSIITSGSNEQFF	TGTGCCAGTAGTATCATTACTAGCGGGAGCAATGAGCAGTTCTTC
TRBD1	.	TRBV7-6	TRBJ2-7	CASSLTGHYEQYF	TGTGCCAGCAGCTTGACAGGGCACTACGAGCAGTACTTC
.	few	TRBV20-1	TRBJ2-7	CSATQTYEQYF	TGCAGTGCTACTCAAACCTACGAGCAGTACTTC
.	.	TRBV7-3	TRBJ2-1	CASSNRHGSYNEQFF	TGTGCCAGCAGCAACAGACACGGCTCCTACAATGAGCAGTTCTTC
.	few	TRBV7-8	TRBJ2-1	CASSLGRGVARDEQFF	TGTGCCAGCAGCTTAGGCCGTGGAGTGGCAAGGGATGAGCAGTTCTTC
.	.	TRBV7-8	TRBJ2-1	CASSDSRGTYNEQFF	TGTGCCAGCAGCGACAGCAGGGGAACCTACAATGAGCAGTTCTTC
.	few	TRBV9	TRBJ2-7	CASSVGSSYEQYF	TGTGCCAGCAGCGTGGGCAGCTCCTACGAGCAGTACTTC
.	few	TRBV7-6	TRBJ1-1	CASSLARGTSSFF	TGTGCCAGCAGCTTAGCGAGGGGGACCAGTTCTTTCTTT
.	.	TRBV29-1	TRBJ1-1	CSILDTEAFF	TGCAGCATCCTTGACACTGAAGCTTTCTTT
.	few	TRBV20-1	TRBJ2-3	CSADHTDTQYF	TGCAGTGCCGACCACACAGATACGCAGTATTTT
TRBD2	few	TRBV13	TRBJ2-2	CASSSRGSGRIRELFF	TGTGCCAGCAGCTCCAGGGGTAGCGGGAGGATAAGGGAGCTGTTTTTT
.	.	TRBV19	TRBJ1-2	CASSRTGGYGYTF	TGTGCCAGTAGCCGTACCGGAGGCTATGGCTACACCTTC
.	.	TRBV7-3	TRBJ2-2	CASSLGSSGELFF	TGTGCCAGCAGCTTAGGCAGCTCCGGGGAGCTGTTTTTT
.	.	TRBV7-2	TRBJ2-3	CASSRTDTQYF	TGTGCCAGCAGCCGAACAGATACGCAGTATTTT
.	few	TRBV7-9	TRBJ2-1	CASSLLRFGKENEQFF	TGTGCCAGCAGCTTATTGCGGTTTGGAAAGGAGAATGAGCAGTTCTTC
TRBD1	.	TRBV6-5	TRBJ1-1	CASSYAGGRRTEAFF	TGTGCCAGCAGTTACGCAGGGGGTCGGAGGACTGAAGCTTTCTTT
TRBD1	few	TRBV7-3	TRBJ2-5	CASSIDREQETQYF	TGTGCCAGCAGCATAGACAGGGAGCAGGAGACCCAGTACTTC
.	.	TRBV7-6	TRBJ2-3	CASSPEVVADTQYF	TGTGCCAGCAGCCCCGAAGTGGTGGCAGATACGCAGTATTTT
.	few	TRBV7-9	TRBJ2-2	CASSPRQVLAGELFF	TGTGCCAGCAGCCCCCGACAGGTCCTCGCCGGGGAGCTGTTTTTT
.	.	TRBV9	TRBJ1-2	CASSVVAETGRGYTF	TGTGCCAGCAGCGTAGTGGCGGAGACAGGTCGTGGCTACACCTTC
.	.	TRBV5-1	TRBJ2-6	CASSLVAGANVLTF	TGCGCCAGCAGCTTGGTTGCTGGGGCCAACGTCCTGACTTTC
TRBD1	.	TRBV9	TRBJ1-1	CASSALGTVNTEAFF	TGTGCCAGCAGCGCCCTCGGGACAGTGAACACTGAAGCTTTCTTT
.	.	TRBV28	TRBJ2-5	CASSRRETQYF	TGTGCCAGCAGTCGCAGGGAGACCCAGTACTTC
.	few	TRBV29-1	TRBJ2-5	CSVIPGTRETQYF	TGCAGCGTTATACCCGGGACAAGAGAGACCCAGTACTTC
.	few	TRBV5-4	TRBJ2-3	CASQARQGYTDTQYF	TGTGCCAGCCAGGCTCGGCAGGGCTACACAGATACGCAGTATTTT
TRBD1	.	TRBV29-1	TRBJ2-7	CSAQGQASYEQYF	TGCAGCGCCCAAGGACAGGCATCCTACGAGCAGTACTTC
.	few	TRBV7-9	TRBJ2-5	CASSLAGGQETQYF	TGTGCCAGCAGCTTAGCCGGAGGTCAAGAGACCCAGTACTTC
.	.	TRBV7-2	TRBJ1-3	CASSLAVRRKPNF	TGTGCCAGCAGCTTAGCGGTCCGCAGGAAGCCCAATTTT
TRBD2	few	TRBV7-2	TRBJ2-5	CASSQKTSPTRETQYF	TGTGCCAGCAGCCAGAAGACTAGCCCTACACGAGAGACCCAGTACTTC
.	.	TRBV6-5	TRBJ2-1	CASRWTGIGNNEQFF	TGTGCCAGCAGGTGGACTGGAATCGGAAACAATGAGCAGTTCTTC
.	few	TRBV6-5	TRBJ2-2	CASSAGRGTGELFF	TGTGCCAGCAGTGCTGGTCGGGGCACCGGGGAGCTGTTTTTT
.	.	TRBV5-1	TRBJ1-1	CASSLEFPENTEAFF	TGCGCCAGCAGCTTGGAATTCCCTGAAAACACTGAAGCTTTCTTT